Shown below are 27 T cell receptor beta chains from a single sample sequenced in a study of a mutant IDH1 vaccine in newly diagnosed glioma. These receptors' targets are unknown. Sequencing was performed with immunoSEQ multiplex PCR; in TCRdb, only in-frame clones are kept and a portion is missing. The repertoire includes about 77,000 clones, 75% to 90% of them detected once, and approximately 0.8% sits in the top ten. Time point indicated: week 23, last vaccination. What each vaccine dose contained was 300 ug of mutant IDH1 20-mer peptide, accompanied by topical imiquimod. The specimen comprised PBMCs, sampled from a glioma patient whose treatment included an IDH1 peptide vaccine. The receptors originated from a woman aged 50 to 60 with glioma.

The chain recombines TRBV6-5 with TRBJ2-5; possibly TRBD2 for D (6 bases). Looked up from germline, CDR1 is MNHEY and CDR2 is SVGAGI. V lost 7 bases and J lost 4, with 16 bases in between. The CDR3 has 14 residues. The CDR3 here is CASTLGGTPETQYF. As DNA, the CDR3 is TGTGCCAGCACTCTCGGCGGGACTCCAGAGACCCAGTACTTC.

V usage is TRBV6-1 and J usage is TRBJ2-5; D is uncertain. The V and J ends lost 1 base and 3 bases respectively, with 6 bases between them. Germline V lookup: CDR1 MNHNS, CDR2 SASEGT. This CDR3 is built from 13 residues. This chain's CDR3 is CASSEGWEETQYF. The DNA of the CDR3 is TGTGCCAGCAGTGAAGGGTGGGAAGAGACCCAGTACTTC.

This clone turned up a few times. The chain employs TRBV4-2 and TRBJ1-1, with D unresolved. Trimming removed 3 bases from V and 1 base from J, with 9 bases in between. This CDR3 spans 14 amino acids. Germline values: CDR1 LGHNA, CDR2 YNFKEQ. The CDR3 loop is CASSQTWANTEAFF. The CDR3 coding sequence is TGTGCCAGCAGCCAGACGTGGGCGAACACTGAAGCTTTCTTT.

This chain joins TRBV19 and TRBJ1-2; 9 bases align to TRBD1. Germline V gene sequence: CDR1 LNHDA, CDR2 SQIVND (reference sequence). CDR3 length: 15 residues. The V gene end was trimmed by 6 bases and the J gene end by 5 bases; junction bases not matched to a gene: 10. The CDR3 loop is CASSTSSGQGYGYTF. CDR3 bases: TGTGCCAGTAGCACTTCTTCGGGACAGGGATATGGCTACACCTTC.

The gene calls are TRBV6-5 and TRBJ1-1; D remains ambiguous. This CDR3 contains 15 residues. The germline V gene encodes CDR1 MNHEY and CDR2 SVGAGI. Trimming removed 5 bases from V and 0 bases from J, with 13 bases in between. The CDR3 bases are TGTGCCAGCAGTCCCCGACAACAACTGAACACTGAAGCTTTCTTT. This translates into CASSPRQQLNTEAFF.

The chain has TRBV4-2 and TRBJ2-7; D is ambiguous. CDR1 is LGHNA and CDR2 is YNFKEQ in the germline V gene. The germline V and J ends were trimmed by 3 bases and 2 bases, with 8 bases remaining between them. The CDR3 runs to 13 residues. The CDR3 region has the DNA TGTGCCAGCAGCCAGGCGCCAGCCTACGAGCAGTACTTC. This gives the protein CASSQAPAYEQYF.

The chain carries TRBV15 and TRBJ2-1; D is unclear. Between the trimmed V and J ends, which lost 4 bases and 7 bases, there was a span of 8 bases. CDR1 is LNHNV and CDR2 is YYDKDF in the germline V gene (reference sequence). The CDR3 length is 12 residues. The CDR3 spells CATSIPRNEQFF. The DNA for the CDR3 is TGTGCCACCAGCATACCGAGGAATGAGCAGTTCTTC.

In DNA form, the CDR3 reads TGCGCCAGCAGTAGTACAGGGAGGGATACGCAGTATTTT. It codes for CASSSTGRDTQYF. The chain is built from TRBV4-1 and TRBJ2-3, with D possibly called TRBD1 or TRBD2 (6 bases each). This CDR3 region has 13 residues. V dropped 6 bases and J dropped 6 bases, with 13 bases sitting between them. Germline V gene sequence: CDR1 MGHRA, CDR2 YSYEKL.

This clone appeared a few times. The V call is TRBV11-2, the J call TRBJ1-4, with D possibly being TRBD1 (5 bases). Trimming took off 5 bases at V and 5 bases at J, with 12 bases between the two ends. CDR3 length: 14 amino acids. Looked up from germline, CDR1 is SGHAT and CDR2 is FQNNGV. This chain's CDR3 is CASSKGQPNEKLFF. In DNA, the CDR3 is TGTGCCAGCAGCAAAGGACAACCGAATGAAAAACTGTTTTTT. Full variable domain (remainder filled in from reference TRBV11-2 and TRBJ1-4): EAGVAQSPRYKIIEKRQSVAFWCNPISGHATLYWYQQILGQGPKLLIQFQNNGVVDDSQLPKDRFSAERLKGVDSTLKIQPAKLEDSAVYLCASSKGQPNEKLFFGSGTQLSVL.

CDR3 sequence: CASSRTGQVTEAFF. CDR3 coding DNA: TGTGCCAGCAGTAGAACGGGACAGGTAACTGAAGCTTTCTTT. The chain has TRBV27 and TRBJ1-1; 8 bases fit TRBD1. This CDR3 has 14 amino acids. The V segment lost 5 bases and the J segment 5 bases; nucleotides outside the gene matches: 7. Germline V gives CDR1 MNHEY, CDR2 SMNVEV (reference sequence).

V usage is TRBV6-1 and J usage is TRBJ2-7, with D possibly being TRBD2 (6 bases). The CDR3 is 14 residues long. Germline CDR1 reads MNHNS; CDR2 reads SASEGT. Trimming pared 3 bases from V and 4 bases from J, leaving 13 bases between. The CDR3 DNA is TGTGCCAGCAGTGATCGGACTACCCATTACGAGCAGTACTTC. Protein: CASSDRTTHYEQYF.

The gene calls are TRBV5-1 and TRBJ2-3; D unclear. The CDR3 covers 14 residues. V shed 0 bases and J shed 4 bases, with 9 bases lying between them. Germline loops: CDR1 SGHRS, CDR2 YFSETQ. The CDR3 here is CASSLDGRPDTQYF. The DNA of the CDR3 is TGCGCCAGCAGCTTGGATGGTAGGCCAGATACGCAGTATTTT. Full variable domain (rest looked up from reference TRBV5-1 and TRBJ2-3): KAGVTQTPRYLIKTRGQQVTLSCSPISGHRSVSWYQQTPGQGLQFLFEYFSETQRNKGNFPGRFSGRQFSNSRSEMNVSTLELGDSALYLCASSLDGRPDTQYFGPGTRLTVL.

The DNA of the CDR3 is TGCGCCAGCAGTGAATATGGAGGGAACAATGAGCAGTTCTTC. The encoded protein is CASSEYGGNNEQFF. The chain is built from TRBV10-1 and TRBJ2-1, with D perhaps TRBD2 (6 bases). CDR1 is WNHNN and CDR2 is SYGVQD in the germline V gene (reference sequence). V was clipped by 3 bases and J by 5 bases, with 11 bases between them. CDR3 length: 14 amino acids.

This clone was seen more than once but under ten times. This chain links TRBV11-2 with TRBJ1-2; D is unresolved. Germline lookup yields CDR1 SGHAT and CDR2 FQNNGV. Trimming left V 7 bases short and J 1 base short, with 13 bases between. The CDR3 contains 14 residues. The CDR3: CASTPAGRNYGYTF. CDR3 DNA sequence: TGTGCCAGCACCCCGGCCGGGCGTAACTATGGCTACACCTTC.

This clone was found once. The rearrangement uses TRBV28 and TRBJ1-5, with unresolved D. Germline assignment: CDR1 MDHEN and CDR2 SYDVKM. The CDR3 is 15 amino acids. V was clipped by 6 bases and J by 2 bases, with 14 bases between them. The CDR3 loop is CASSRYAGGNQPQHF. As DNA, the CDR3 is TGTGCCAGCAGCCGATACGCAGGAGGCAATCAGCCCCAGCATTTT.

This chain uses TRBV11-3 with TRBJ2-3; D is perhaps TRBD2 (5 bases). Trimming removed 3 bases at V and 7 bases at J, with 17 bases between. This CDR3 is built from 15 residues. The germline gives CDR1 SGHNT, CDR2 YENEEA. The CDR3 DNA sequence: TGTGCCAGCAGCTTTGGGCTAGCCGTCAGTAATACGCAGTATTTT. It specifies CASSFGLAVSNTQYF.

As to this clone: The junction does not match germline at one end; this may be a read error. The chain combines TRBV2 with TRBJ2-3, with 14 bases that match TRBD2. The CDR3 is 16 residues long. CDR1 and CDR2 from the germline V gene are SNHLY and FYNNEI. The CDR3 DNA is TGTGCCAGCAGCGAAGGGACTAGCGGGAGTACAGATACGCAGTATTTT. This encodes CASSEGTSGSTDTQYF. Supplemented by reference TRBV2 and TRBJ2-3, the full variable domain reads EPEVTQTPSHQVTQMGQEVILRCVPISNHLYFYWYRQILGQKVEFLVSFYNNEISEKSEIFDDQFSVERPDGSNFTLKIRSTKLEDSAMYFCASSEGTSGSTDTQYFGPGTRLTVL.

This rearrangement joins TRBV18 to TRBJ1-4; TRBD1 agrees at 7 bases. Germline V lookup: CDR1 KGHSH, CDR2 LQKENI. J gave up 5 bases and V 3 bases, and 3 bases lay outside the gene matches. The CDR3 covers 14 residues. As DNA, the CDR3 is TGTGCCAGCTCACCGGACAGGCAAAATGAAAAACTGTTTTTT. It encodes CASSPDRQNEKLFF.

The chain recombines TRBV6-6 with TRBJ2-6; D is unresolved. Germline assignment: CDR1 MNHNY and CDR2 SVGAGI (reference sequence). This CDR3 spans 13 amino acids. The ends were cut back, 1 base at V and 3 bases at J, with 1 base in the middle. CDR3 protein: CASSYFGANVLTF. As DNA, the CDR3 is TGTGCCAGCAGTTACTTTGGGGCCAACGTCCTGACTTTC.

V and J are TRBV2 and TRBJ2-5; unclear D gene. The CDR3 is 14 residues long. Trimming stripped 2 bases from V and 0 bases from J, with 7 bases between. Germline V CDR1 and CDR2: SNHLY, FYNNEI. In DNA form, the CDR3 reads TGTGCCAGCAGTGAATTCCTGTACCAAGAGACCCAGTACTTC. It codes for CASSEFLYQETQYF.

This chain uses TRBV11-2 with TRBJ2-7, with 8 bases aligning to TRBD1. The trim removed 1 base at V and 4 bases at J, leaving 6 bases unmatched. From germline, CDR1 is SGHAT and CDR2 FQNNGV. The CDR3 runs to 15 residues. The CDR3, as DNA: TGTGCCAGCAGCTTAGTGGCAGGGGGCGGTTACGAGCAGTACTTC. It encodes CASSLVAGGGYEQYF.

The rearrangement joins TRBV23-1 to TRBJ2-3, with unresolved D. TRBV23-1 is labeled an ORF, and its function is uncertain. The CDR3 spans 14 residues. Trimming removed 3 bases from V and 6 bases from J, with 13 bases in between. The CDR3 coding sequence is TGCGCCAGCAGTCAGGGGTTTATGGTGGATACGCAGTATTTT. Translation gives CASSQGFMVDTQYF.

The V and J genes are TRBV25-1 and TRBJ1-2; 9 nucleotides agree with TRBD1. V lost 6 bases and J lost 3; bases outside the gene matches: 11. Looked up from germline, CDR1 is MGHDK and CDR2 is SYGVNS. CDR3 length: 16 residues. The CDR3 DNA reads as TGTGCCAGCAGCCCGACAAACCGGGACAGGGACTATGGCTACACCTTC. This encodes CASSPTNRDRDYGYTF.

The chain is built from TRBV5-1 and TRBJ2-5, with TRBD1 matching over 9 bases. This CDR3 contains 15 residues. V was pared by 4 bases and J by 5 bases, with 9 bases of the junction left unmatched. From germline, CDR1 is SGHRS and CDR2 YFSETQ. The CDR3 spells CASSGTTGTGETQYF. CDR3 coding DNA: TGCGCCAGCAGCGGCACCACCGGGACAGGGGAGACCCAGTACTTC.

The chain recombines TRBV11-2 with TRBJ2-6; 7 nucleotides align to TRBD1. CDR3 length: 18 amino acids. The V gene's germline CDR1 is SGHAT and CDR2 FQNNGV. Trimming removed 3 bases from V and 0 bases from J; junction bases left unmatched: 8. The CDR3 protein is CASSFRQGTNSGANVLTF. CDR3 in DNA: TGTGCCAGCAGCTTCCGACAGGGCACCAACTCTGGGGCCAACGTCCTGACTTTC.

The chain recombines TRBV6-5 with TRBJ2-1; TRBD2 aligns across 13 bases. The CDR3 runs 14 residues. With 5 bases clipped from V and 9 bases from J, the junction kept 4 bases outside the gene matches. Per the germline V gene, CDR1 is MNHEY and CDR2 is SVGAGI. Here the CDR3 DNA reads TGTGCCAGCAGTCTAGGACTAGCGGGAGTTGAGCAGTTCTTC. Protein: CASSLGLAGVEQFF.

V is TRBV7-3 and J is TRBJ2-2; TRBD1 matches 9 bases. Germline V gives CDR1 SGHTA, CDR2 FQGTGA. V was pared by 4 bases and J by 4 bases, with 7 bases of the junction left unmatched. The CDR3 contains 16 residues. The CDR3 protein is CASSSGQGYGTGELFF. In DNA form, the CDR3 reads TGTGCCAGCAGCTCGGGACAGGGATATGGCACCGGGGAGCTGTTTTTT.